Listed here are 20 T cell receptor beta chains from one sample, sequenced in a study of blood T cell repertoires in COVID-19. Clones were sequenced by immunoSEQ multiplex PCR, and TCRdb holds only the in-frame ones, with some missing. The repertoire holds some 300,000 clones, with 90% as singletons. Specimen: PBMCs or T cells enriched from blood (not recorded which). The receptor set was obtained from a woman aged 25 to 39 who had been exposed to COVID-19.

The CDR3 region is CASSRQGIYEQYF. CDR3 DNA sequence: TGTGCCAGCAGCCGACAGGGGATCTACGAGCAGTACTTC. The chain combines TRBV9 with TRBJ2-7, with 8 bases that match TRBD1. This CDR3 has 13 residues. Germline V gives CDR1 SGDLS, CDR2 YYNGEE. J was trimmed by 3 bases and V by 4 bases; bases with no gene match: 3.

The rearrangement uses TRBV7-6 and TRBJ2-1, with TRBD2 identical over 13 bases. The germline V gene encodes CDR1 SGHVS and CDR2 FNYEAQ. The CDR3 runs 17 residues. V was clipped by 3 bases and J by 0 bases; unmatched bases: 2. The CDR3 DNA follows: TGTGCCAGCAGCTTCCGACTAGCGGGGGGCTCCTACAATGAGCAGTTCTTC. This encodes CASSFRLAGGSYNEQFF.

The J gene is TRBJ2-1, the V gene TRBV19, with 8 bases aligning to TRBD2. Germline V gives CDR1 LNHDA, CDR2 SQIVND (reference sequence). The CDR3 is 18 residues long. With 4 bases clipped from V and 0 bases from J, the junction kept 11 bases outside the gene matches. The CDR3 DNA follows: TGTGCCAGTAGTACTAGCCTAGCGGGCGTGGGCTCCTACAATGAGCAGTTCTTC. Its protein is CASSTSLAGVGSYNEQFF.

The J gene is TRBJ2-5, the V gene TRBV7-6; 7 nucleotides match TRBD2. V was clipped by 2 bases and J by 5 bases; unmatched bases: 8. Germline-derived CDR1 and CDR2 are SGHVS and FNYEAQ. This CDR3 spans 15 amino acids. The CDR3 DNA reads TGTGCCAGCAGCTTATTGGGGACTACCTCGGAGACCCAGTACTTC. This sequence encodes CASSLLGTTSETQYF. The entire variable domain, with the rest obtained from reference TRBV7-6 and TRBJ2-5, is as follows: GAGVSQSPRYKVTKRGQDVALRCDPISGHVSLYWYRQALGQGPEFLTYFNYEAQQDKSGLPNDRFSAERPEGSISTLTIQRTEQRDSAMYRCASSLLGTTSETQYFGPGTRLLVL.

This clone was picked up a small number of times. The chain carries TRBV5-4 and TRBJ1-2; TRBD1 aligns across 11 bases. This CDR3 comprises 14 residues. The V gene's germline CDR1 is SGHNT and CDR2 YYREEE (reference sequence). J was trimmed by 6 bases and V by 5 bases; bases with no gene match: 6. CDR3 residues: CASRDRGRSDGYTF. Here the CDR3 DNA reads TGTGCCAGCAGGGACAGGGGGCGCTCTGATGGCTACACCTTC.

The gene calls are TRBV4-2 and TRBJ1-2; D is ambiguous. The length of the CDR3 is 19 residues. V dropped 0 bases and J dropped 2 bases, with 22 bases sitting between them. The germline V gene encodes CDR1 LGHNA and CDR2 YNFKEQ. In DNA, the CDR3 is TGTGCCAGCAGCCAAGATAGGCTAACGATTTGGGGAGAGAACTATGGCTACACCTTC. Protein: CASSQDRLTIWGENYGYTF.

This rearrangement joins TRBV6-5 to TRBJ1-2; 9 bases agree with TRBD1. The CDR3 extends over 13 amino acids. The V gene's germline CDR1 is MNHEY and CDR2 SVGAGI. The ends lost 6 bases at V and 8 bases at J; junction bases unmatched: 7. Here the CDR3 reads CASRGTGPGGYTF. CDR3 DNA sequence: TGTGCCAGCAGAGGGACAGGGCCGGGGGGCTACACCTTC.

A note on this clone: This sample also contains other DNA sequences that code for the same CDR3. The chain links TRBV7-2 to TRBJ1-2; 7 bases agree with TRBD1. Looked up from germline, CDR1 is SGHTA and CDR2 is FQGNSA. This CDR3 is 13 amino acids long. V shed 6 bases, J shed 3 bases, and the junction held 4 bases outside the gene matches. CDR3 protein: CASSPDRDYGYTF. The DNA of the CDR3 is TGTGCCAGCAGTCCCGACAGGGACTATGGCTACACCTTC.

The CDR3 nucleotides read TGCAGTGCTAATGAGGTTAGCCACGAGCAGTACTTC. Translation gives CSANEVSHEQYF. The V call is TRBV20-1, the J call TRBJ2-7; D is ambiguous. There are 12 residues in the CDR3. Germline CDR1 and CDR2: DFQATT and SNEGSKA (reference sequence). V lost 4 bases, J lost 5 bases, and 12 bases lay in between.

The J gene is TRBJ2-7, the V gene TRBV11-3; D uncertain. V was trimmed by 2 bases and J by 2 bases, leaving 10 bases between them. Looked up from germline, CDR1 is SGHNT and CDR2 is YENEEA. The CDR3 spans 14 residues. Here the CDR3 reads CASSLQDGPYEQYF. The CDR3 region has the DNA TGTGCCAGCAGCTTACAGGATGGCCCCTACGAGCAGTACTTC.

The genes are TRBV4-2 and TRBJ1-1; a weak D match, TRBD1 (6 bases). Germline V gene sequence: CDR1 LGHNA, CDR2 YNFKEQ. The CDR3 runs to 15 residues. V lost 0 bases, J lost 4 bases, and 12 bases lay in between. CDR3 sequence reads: CASSQEAGTLTEAFF. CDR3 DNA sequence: TGTGCCAGCAGCCAAGAGGCCGGGACACTCACTGAAGCTTTCTTT.

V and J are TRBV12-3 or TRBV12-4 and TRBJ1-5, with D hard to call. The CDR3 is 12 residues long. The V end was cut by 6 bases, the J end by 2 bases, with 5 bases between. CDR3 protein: CASRAGNQPQHF. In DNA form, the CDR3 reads TGTGCCAGCAGGGCTGGCAATCAGCCCCAGCATTTT.

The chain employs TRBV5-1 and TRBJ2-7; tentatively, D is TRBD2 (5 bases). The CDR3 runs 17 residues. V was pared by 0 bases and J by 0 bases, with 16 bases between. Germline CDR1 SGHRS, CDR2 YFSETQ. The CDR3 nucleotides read TGCGCCAGCAGCTTGGGATCAGGCGGGCACATCTCCTACGAGCAGTACTTC. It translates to CASSLGSGGHISYEQYF. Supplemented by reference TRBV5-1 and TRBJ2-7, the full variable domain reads KAGVTQTPRYLIKTRGQQVTLSCSPISGHRSVSWYQQTPGQGLQFLFEYFSETQRNKGNFPGRFSGRQFSNSRSEMNVSTLELGDSALYLCASSLGSGGHISYEQYFGPGTRLTVT.

The CDR3 coding sequence is TGTGCCAGCTCAACGAACACAGGGGTCCCAGATACGCAGTATTTT. Translating it yields CASSTNTGVPDTQYF. The chain uses TRBV18 and TRBJ2-3; 7 nucleotides match TRBD1. The CDR3 runs 15 residues. Per germline, CDR1 KGHSH and CDR2 LQKENI. The junction had 9 bases not matched to a gene; V was cut back by 5 bases and J by 4 bases.

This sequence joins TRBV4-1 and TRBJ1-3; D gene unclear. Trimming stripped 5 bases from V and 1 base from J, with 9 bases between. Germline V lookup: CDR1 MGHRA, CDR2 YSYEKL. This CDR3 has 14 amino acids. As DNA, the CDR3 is TGCGCCAGCAGCGAAGTGGAGTCTGGAAACACCATATATTTT. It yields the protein CASSEVESGNTIYF.

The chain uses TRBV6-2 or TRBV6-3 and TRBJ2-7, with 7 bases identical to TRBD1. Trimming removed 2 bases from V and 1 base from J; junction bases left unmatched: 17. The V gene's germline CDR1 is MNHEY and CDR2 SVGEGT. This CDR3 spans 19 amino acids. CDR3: CASSYDSTGVRVESYEQYF. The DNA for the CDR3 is TGTGCCAGCAGTTACGATAGCACAGGGGTACGGGTTGAGTCCTACGAGCAGTACTTC.

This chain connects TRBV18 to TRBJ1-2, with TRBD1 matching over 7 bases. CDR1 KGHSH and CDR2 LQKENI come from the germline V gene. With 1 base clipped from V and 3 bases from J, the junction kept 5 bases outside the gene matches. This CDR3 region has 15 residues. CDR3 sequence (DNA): TGTGCCAGCTCACCACAGGGGGCCGGGGACTATGGCTACACCTTC. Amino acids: CASSPQGAGDYGYTF. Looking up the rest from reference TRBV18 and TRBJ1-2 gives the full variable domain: NAGVMQNPRHLVRRRGQEARLRCSPMKGHSHVYWYRQLPEEGLKFMVYLQKENIIDESGMPKERFSAEFPKEGPSILRIQQVVRGDSAAYFCASSPQGAGDYGYTFGSGTRLTVV.

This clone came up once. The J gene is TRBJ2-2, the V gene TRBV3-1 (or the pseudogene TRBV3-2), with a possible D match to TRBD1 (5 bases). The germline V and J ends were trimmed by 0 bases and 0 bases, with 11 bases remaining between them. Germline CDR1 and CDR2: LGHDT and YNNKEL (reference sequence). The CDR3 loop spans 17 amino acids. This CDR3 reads CASSQDKGSSNTGELFF. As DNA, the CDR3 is TGTGCCAGCAGCCAAGATAAGGGGTCTTCGAACACCGGGGAGCTGTTTTTT.

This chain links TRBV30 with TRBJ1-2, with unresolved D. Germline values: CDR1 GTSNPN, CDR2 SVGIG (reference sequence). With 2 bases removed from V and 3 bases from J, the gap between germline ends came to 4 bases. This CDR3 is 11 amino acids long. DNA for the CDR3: TGTGCCTGGAGTAGAGACTATGGCTACACCTTC. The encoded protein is CAWSRDYGYTF.

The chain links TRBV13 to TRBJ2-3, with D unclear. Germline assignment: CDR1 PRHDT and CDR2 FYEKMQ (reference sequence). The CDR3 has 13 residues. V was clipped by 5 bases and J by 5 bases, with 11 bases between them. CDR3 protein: CASSPQAGDTQYF. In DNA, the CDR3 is TGTGCCAGCAGCCCCCAGGCAGGAGATACGCAGTATTTT.